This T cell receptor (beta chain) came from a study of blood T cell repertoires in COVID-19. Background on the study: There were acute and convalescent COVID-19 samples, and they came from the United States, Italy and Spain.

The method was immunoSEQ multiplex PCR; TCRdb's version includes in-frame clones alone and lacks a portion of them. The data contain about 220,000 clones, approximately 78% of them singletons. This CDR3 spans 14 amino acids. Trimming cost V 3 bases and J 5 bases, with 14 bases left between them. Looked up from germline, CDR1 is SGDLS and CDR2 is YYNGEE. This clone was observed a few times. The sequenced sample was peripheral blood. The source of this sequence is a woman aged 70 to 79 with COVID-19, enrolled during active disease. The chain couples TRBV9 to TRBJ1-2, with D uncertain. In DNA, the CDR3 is TGTGCCAGCAGCGAGGGAGGGAGATCATATGGCTACACCTTC. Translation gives CASSEGGRSYGYTF.